This T cell receptor (beta chain) was obtained from a study of blood T cell repertoires in COVID-19. Study at large: The United States, Italy and Spain were the sources of the acute and convalescent COVID-19 samples. Nucleic acid was either cDNA or gDNA, and it came from T cells, B-cell-depleted T cells, or PBMCs.

The method was immunoSEQ multiplex PCR; TCRdb's version includes in-frame clones alone and lacks a portion of them. The profile covers fewer than 250,000 clones, with 81% appearing a single time and about 8.9% taken by the ten largest. Donors were grouped by their self-reported clinical history. The CDR3 runs 13 residues. V was pared by 5 bases and J by 6 bases, with 11 bases between. In germline, CDR1 is MNHEY, CDR2 SMNVEV (reference sequence). The clonotype originates from a woman between 50 and 59 years old with acute COVID-19. V gene TRBV27 combines with J gene TRBJ1-5; the D gene is possibly TRBD1 (5 bases). Material: PBMCs or T cells enriched from blood (not recorded which). CDR3 loop: CASSGARSQPQHF. For the CDR3, the DNA is TGTGCCAGCAGTGGGGCCCGTAGTCAGCCCCAGCATTTT.